The table lists the clone carrying this T cell receptor (beta chain) with a count of one. The sample belongs to a study of blood T cell repertoires in COVID-19. On the study more broadly: The origin of the acute and convalescent COVID-19 samples was the United States, Italy and Spain.

V was cut by 2 bases and J by 6 bases, with 5 bases left in between. Germline-derived CDR1 and CDR2 are SGDLS and YYNGEE. This CDR3 contains 12 residues. TCRdb's copy holds only in-frame clones and misses some; the assay was immunoSEQ multiplex PCR. The table records roughly 250,000 clones, about nine tenths of them present only once. Recruits, aged roughly 18 to 95 years, lived in under 25 US areas. Participants' reported clinical history set cohort assignment. Source material: PBMCs or T cells enriched from blood (not recorded which). This sequence was found in a woman in her forties or fifties who had recovered from COVID-19. The chain joins TRBV9 to TRBJ2-2, with D uncertain. This CDR3 reads CASSVVAGELFF. The CDR3 nucleotides read TGTGCCAGCAGCGTGGTAGCCGGGGAGCTGTTTTTT.